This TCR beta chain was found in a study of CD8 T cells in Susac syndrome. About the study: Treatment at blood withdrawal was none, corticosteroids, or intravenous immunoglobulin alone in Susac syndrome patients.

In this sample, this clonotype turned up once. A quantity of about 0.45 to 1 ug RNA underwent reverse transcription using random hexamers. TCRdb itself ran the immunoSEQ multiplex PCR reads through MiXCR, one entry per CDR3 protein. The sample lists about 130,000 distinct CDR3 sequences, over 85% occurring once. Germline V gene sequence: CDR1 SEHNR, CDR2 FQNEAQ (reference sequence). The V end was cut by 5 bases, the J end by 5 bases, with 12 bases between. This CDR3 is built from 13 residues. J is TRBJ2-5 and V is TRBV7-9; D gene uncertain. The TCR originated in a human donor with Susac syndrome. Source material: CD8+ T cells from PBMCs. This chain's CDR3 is CASSILRWETQYF. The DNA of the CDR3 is TGTGCCAGCAGCATCCTTCGGTGGGAGACCCAGTACTTC.